The 29 T cell receptor beta chains given below trace back to one sample, sequenced in a study of CD8+ T cells in alopecia areata. In each case, RNA was isolated and then reverse transcribed into cDNA as the sequencing template. The assay was immunoSEQ multiplex PCR, and TCRdb's table has in-frame clones only and misses some. Among almost 250,000 clones listed, 65% to 70% were seen once. The sequencing used CD4+ T cells sorted from blood, collected at week 0. The receptors stem from a human donor with alopecia areata.

V is TRBV5-1 and J is TRBJ2-7, with D perhaps matching TRBD1 (5 bases). The CDR3 covers 13 residues. The V gene's germline CDR1 is SGHRS and CDR2 YFSETQ. Trimming took off 3 bases at V and 0 bases at J, with 7 bases between the two ends. CDR3 sequence (DNA): TGCGCCAGCAGCTCGGACAACTCCTACGAGCAGTACTTC. It is translated as CASSSDNSYEQYF.

The J gene is TRBJ2-7, the V gene TRBV6-6; D might be TRBD1 (7 bases). V gave up 7 bases and J gave up 3 bases, with 13 bases separating them. CDR3 length: 13 amino acids. CDR1 is MNHNY and CDR2 is SVGAGI in the germline V gene (reference sequence). The CDR3 region has the DNA TGTGCCAGCACCCAGGGGGGTGGCTACGAGCAGTACTTC. It translates to CASTQGGGYEQYF.

V gene TRBV9 combines with J gene TRBJ2-1; TRBD2 might be the D (5 bases). In germline, CDR1 is SGDLS, CDR2 YYNGEE. V was shortened by 0 bases and J by 7 bases, with 11 bases between the two germline ends. The CDR3 consists of 14 residues. The CDR3 bases are TGTGCCAGCAGCGTAGTTGGCAGCGGAAATGAGCAGTTCTTC. This codes for CASSVVGSGNEQFF.

The V and J genes are TRBV29-1 and TRBJ2-5; possible D gene TRBD1, 6 bases. Germline V gene lookup returns CDR1 SQVTM and CDR2 ANQGSEA. The V gene lost 7 bases and the J gene lost 6 bases, with 12 bases spanning the gap. The CDR3 has 11 residues. The CDR3 DNA sequence: TGCAGCGCATCATGGGGGCAGACCCAGTACTTC. Translation gives CSASWGQTQYF.

This clone was seen once. The chain uses TRBV7-2 and TRBJ1-2; D unresolved. The CDR3 has 13 amino acids. CDR1 SGHTA and CDR2 FQGNSA come from the germline V gene. Trimming stripped 3 bases from V and 4 bases from J, with 9 bases between. CDR3 nucleotides: TGTGCCAGCAGCTTCTCAGGTGCCTATGGCTACACCTTC. Translating it yields CASSFSGAYGYTF.

The chain uses TRBV29-1 and TRBJ2-5, with D uncertain. The end of the DNA is better explained by TRBJ2-7, so the J call may be wrong. The CDR3 runs 12 residues. Germline CDR1 SQVTM, CDR2 ANQGSEA. CDR3 amino acids: CSVGDTSYEQYF. CDR3 DNA: TGCAGCGTTGGTGACACCTCCTACGAGCAGTACTTC.

This clone was seen once. The genes are TRBV20-1 and TRBJ1-1; D is undetermined. CDR1 and CDR2 (germline): DFQATT, SNEGSKA (reference sequence). V dropped 6 bases and J dropped 8 bases, with 13 bases sitting between them. The CDR3 loop spans 11 amino acids. This CDR3 is CSAAIRVEAFF. CDR3 DNA sequence: TGCAGTGCCGCAATCCGGGTGGAAGCTTTCTTT.

The chain combines TRBV30 with TRBJ2-6, with 8 nucleotides matching TRBD2. CDR3 length equals 16 residues. The J segment lost 0 bases and the V segment lost 4 bases, leaving 5 bases of the junction unmatched. In germline, CDR1 is GTSNPN, CDR2 SVGIG (reference sequence). In DNA form, the CDR3 reads TGTGCCTGGACCCAGCGGGGGTACTCTGGGGCCAACGTCCTGACTTTC. It is translated as CAWTQRGYSGANVLTF.

The V and J genes are TRBV18 and TRBJ1-5; a possible D gene is TRBD1 (6 bases). This CDR3 region has 14 residues. Trimming cost V 5 bases and J 0 bases, with 8 bases left between them. The germline V gene has CDR1 KGHSH and CDR2 LQKENI. CDR3 DNA sequence: TGTGCCAGCTCATCCAGGGGTAGCAATCAGCCCCAGCATTTT. Residues: CASSSRGSNQPQHF. Using reference TRBV18 and TRBJ1-5 for the parts outside the CDR3, the full variable domain is NAGVMQNPRHLVRRRGQEARLRCSPMKGHSHVYWYRQLPEEGLKFMVYLQKENIIDESGMPKERFSAEFPKEGPSILRIQQVVRGDSAAYFCASSSRGSNQPQHFGDGTRLSIL.

This clone was seen a few times. The chain joins TRBV5-4 to TRBJ2-7; 9 bases match TRBD2. This CDR3 is 15 amino acids long. Germline values: CDR1 SGHNT, CDR2 YYREEE (reference sequence). Losses at the gene ends were 0 bases for V and 7 bases for J; bases not matched to a gene: 8. For the CDR3, the DNA is TGTGCCAGCAGCTTGGTGGCGGGGGGGCCAGAAGAGCAGTACTTC. Encoded protein: CASSLVAGGPEEQYF.

The V call is TRBV7-2, the J call TRBJ1-6, with 7 bases lining up with TRBD1. This CDR3 comprises 14 residues. Germline V lookup: CDR1 SGHTA, CDR2 FQGNSA. J gave up 10 bases and V 4 bases, and 7 bases lay outside the gene matches. CDR3 amino acids: CASSSHRGGSPLHF. CDR3 nucleotide sequence: TGTGCCAGCAGCTCACACAGGGGAGGCTCACCCCTCCACTTT.

Of note for this clone: In the same sample, other DNA sequences code for this CDR3. This chain links TRBV5-6 with TRBJ1-5; D gene ambiguous. The germline V and J ends were trimmed by 0 bases and 7 bases, with 5 bases remaining between them. Germline V gene sequence: CDR1 SGHDT, CDR2 YYEEEE. The CDR3 covers 12 residues. The CDR3 sequence: CASSLGSQPQHF. The CDR3 DNA sequence: TGTGCCAGCAGCTTGGGTTCCCAGCCCCAGCATTTT.

CDR3 residues: CASSLRGGYYNEQFF. In DNA form, the CDR3 reads TGTGCCAGCAGCTTACGAGGGGGTTATTACAATGAGCAGTTCTTC. The chain carries TRBV7-3 and TRBJ2-1; weak D call: TRBD1 (6 bases). V was trimmed by 2 bases and J by 4 bases, leaving 12 bases between them. CDR3 length: 15 amino acids. Germline V gives CDR1 SGHTA, CDR2 FQGTGA.

This clone was picked up a small number of times. The gene calls are TRBV19 and TRBJ1-1; TRBD1 might be the D (6 bases). The CDR3 covers 12 residues. The V and J ends lost 5 bases and 7 bases respectively, with 11 bases between them. Germline V gene lookup returns CDR1 LNHDA and CDR2 SQIVND (reference sequence). For the CDR3, the DNA is TGTGCCAGTAGTGCGACACAGGGTGAAGCTTTCTTT. This sequence encodes CASSATQGEAFF.

This chain links TRBV29-1 with TRBJ2-5, with TRBD1 matching 7 bases. Trimming removed 8 bases from V and 4 bases from J; junction bases left unmatched: 13. Germline V gene sequence: CDR1 SQVTM, CDR2 ANQGSEA. The CDR3 length is 14 residues. The CDR3 sequence is CSIERTGSGETQYF. In DNA form, the CDR3 reads TGCAGCATAGAAAGGACAGGTTCTGGAGAGACCCAGTACTTC.

The chain combines TRBV2 with TRBJ2-7; the match to TRBD2 covers 14 bases. The V and J ends lost 7 bases and 6 bases, in that order; junction bases with no gene match: 8. The CDR3 extends over 15 amino acids. Per germline, CDR1 SNHLY and CDR2 FYNNEI. The CDR3 nucleotides read TGTGCCAGCATTAAGACTAGCGGGGGGGCGCTCGAGCAGTACTTC. Its translation: CASIKTSGGALEQYF. The whole variable domain, filled in from reference TRBV2 and TRBJ2-7, reads EPEVTQTPSHQVTQMGQEVILRCVPISNHLYFYWYRQILGQKVEFLVSFYNNEISEKSEIFDDQFSVERPDGSNFTLKIRSTKLEDSAMYFCASIKTSGGALEQYFGPGTRLTVT.

The J gene is TRBJ1-2, the V gene TRBV30; TRBD1 is a possible D gene (5 bases). The CDR3 spans 15 residues. CDR1 GTSNPN and CDR2 SVGIG come from the germline V gene (reference sequence). Deletions cut 0 bases from V and 5 bases from J, with 16 bases between. CDR3: CAWSVPAARGYGYTF. CDR3 in DNA: TGTGCCTGGAGTGTGCCCGCCGCTCGGGGGTATGGCTACACCTTC.

The chain's CDR3 is CSGTGEGDTGELFF. The DNA of the CDR3 is TGCAGCGGGACCGGGGAGGGCGACACCGGGGAGCTGTTTTTT. The chain employs TRBV29-1 and TRBJ2-2, with 7 bases identical to TRBD2. From germline, CDR1 is SQVTM and CDR2 ANQGSEA. This CDR3 has 14 residues. V gave up 7 bases and J gave up 3 bases; unmatched junction bases: 8.

This clone occurred once. The V gene is TRBV25-1, the J gene TRBJ2-2; D not certain. V lost 2 bases, J lost 1 base, and 11 bases lay in between. This CDR3 region has 16 residues. Looked up from germline, CDR1 is MGHDK and CDR2 is SYGVNS. The chain's CDR3 is CASSELGRGNTGELFF. The CDR3 bases are TGTGCCAGCAGTGAACTAGGACGCGGGAACACCGGGGAGCTGTTTTTT.

This rearrangement joins TRBV10-3 to TRBJ1-2, with TRBD1 as a possible D gene (6 bases). CDR3 length: 12 amino acids. Trimming took off 5 bases at V and 5 bases at J, with 9 bases between the two ends. Germline values: CDR1 ENHRY, CDR2 SYGVKD. For the CDR3, the DNA is TGTGCCATCAGTCCGGACAGTTATGGCTACACCTTC. Its translation: CAISPDSYGYTF.

V and J are TRBV5-1 and TRBJ2-7; D may correspond to TRBD1 or TRBD2 (6 bases each). This CDR3 region has 13 residues. V shed 5 bases and J shed 1 base, with 10 bases lying between them. Germline CDR1 reads SGHRS; CDR2 reads YFSETQ. The CDR3 nucleotides read TGCGCCAGCAGGATAGGGGGGTCCTACGAGCAGTACTTC. It codes for CASRIGGSYEQYF.

In nucleotides, the CDR3 is TGTGCCAGCAGCCAAGCCGGAATCCGGACAGAGGCAGGGGAGCTGTTTTTT. Translation: CASSQAGIRTEAGELFF. The rearrangement links TRBV4-2 to TRBJ2-2, with D maybe TRBD1 (6 bases). CDR1 and CDR2 from the germline V gene are LGHNA and YNFKEQ. V lost 1 base to trimming and J lost 8 bases, with 20 bases between them. The CDR3 extends over 17 amino acids.

J is TRBJ2-5 and V is TRBV12-5, with 7 bases fitting TRBD1. The CDR3 sequence is 15 residues long. Unmatched junction bases numbered 5, after V lost 2 bases and J lost 2 bases. Germline V gene data show CDR1 as LGHNT and CDR2 as FRNRAP. The DNA of the CDR3 is TGTGCTAGTGGTTTGTGGGGACAGCTTCAAGAGACCCAGTACTTC. Protein product: CASGLWGQLQETQYF.

The chain employs TRBV6-6 and TRBJ2-1; 8 bases match TRBD2. V was clipped by 5 bases and J by 6 bases; unmatched bases: 6. The CDR3 sequence is 14 residues long. Germline V gene sequence: CDR1 MNHNY, CDR2 SVGAGI (reference sequence). CDR3 coding DNA: TGTGCCAGCAGTCCCCAAGGACTAGCCAATGAGCAGTTCTTC. It translates to CASSPQGLANEQFF.

The V and J genes are TRBV29-1 and TRBJ1-1; D unclear. CDR1 is SQVTM, CDR2 ANQGSEA, per germline. This CDR3 has 12 residues. The germline V and J ends were trimmed by 7 bases and 1 base, with 10 bases remaining between them. This CDR3 is CSASQPNTEAFF. CDR3 in DNA: TGCAGCGCGTCGCAGCCGAACACTGAAGCTTTCTTT. The whole variable domain, remainder taken from reference TRBV29-1 and TRBJ1-1, is SAVISQKPSRDICQRGTSLTIQCQVDSQVTMMFWYRQQPGQSLTLIATANQGSEATYESGFVIDKFPISRPNLTFSTLTVSNMSPEDSSIYLCSASQPNTEAFFGQGTRLTVV.

The rearrangement links TRBV19 to TRBJ2-4; TRBD1 or TRBD2 may be the D gene (5 bases each). Deletions cut 8 bases from V and 3 bases from J, with 14 bases between. The CDR3 totals 14 residues. Per germline, CDR1 LNHDA and CDR2 SQIVND (reference sequence). For the CDR3, the DNA is TGTGCCAGTGGCAAAGGGGAGAGCAAAAACATTCAGTACTTC. Translated, it gives CASGKGESKNIQYF.

The chain combines TRBV30 with TRBJ1-1; D is unresolved. CDR1 is GTSNPN, CDR2 SVGIG, per germline (reference sequence). The CDR3 contains 11 residues. The germline V and J ends were trimmed by 5 bases and 7 bases, with 11 bases remaining between them. The CDR3 region has the DNA TGTGCCTGGGGGGATGGGAATGAAGCTTTCTTT. Protein sequence: CAWGDGNEAFF.

As concerns this clone: Other DNA variants within this sample encode the same CDR3. This rearrangement joins TRBV30 to TRBJ1-5, with a possible D match to TRBD1 (6 bases). Germline lookup yields CDR1 GTSNPN and CDR2 SVGIG (reference sequence). CDR3 length equals 13 residues. V lost 0 bases, J lost 6 bases, and 9 bases lay in between. The CDR3 spells CAWSVQGGQPQHF. The CDR3 region has the DNA TGTGCCTGGAGTGTACAGGGTGGTCAGCCCCAGCATTTT. Variable domain in full (rest from reference TRBV30 and TRBJ1-5): SQTIHQWPATLVQPVGSPLSLECTVEGTSNPNLYWYRQAAGRGLQLLFYSVGIGQISSEVPQNLSASRPQDRQFILSSKKLLLSDSGFYLCAWSVQGGQPQHFGDGTRLSIL.

V is TRBV5-1 and J is TRBJ2-4, with 9 bases lining up with TRBD1. Trimming removed 2 bases from V and 0 bases from J; junction bases left unmatched: 6. The germline CDR1 and CDR2 sequences are SGHRS and YFSETQ. This CDR3 spans 17 amino acids. In nucleotides, the CDR3 is TGCGCCAGCAGCTTCTACAGGGGGCGCCTAGCCAAAAACATTCAGTACTTC. This gives the protein CASSFYRGRLAKNIQYF. Full variable domain (outside the CDR3, taken from reference TRBV5-1 and TRBJ2-4): KAGVTQTPRYLIKTRGQQVTLSCSPISGHRSVSWYQQTPGQGLQFLFEYFSETQRNKGNFPGRFSGRQFSNSRSEMNVSTLELGDSALYLCASSFYRGRLAKNIQYFGAGTRLSVL.